This TCR beta chain is drawn from a study of Graves' ophthalmopathy and Graves' hyperthyroidism. RNA transcripts yielded amplified TCR beta CDR3 regions. HTBI-primed first-round RT-PCR preceded second-round multiplex PCR. TCRdb used MiXCR to reprocess the multiplex PCR reads, holding one entry per CDR3 protein. Among about 660,000 distinct CDR3 sequences listed, about two fifths were seen once. CDR1 and CDR2 from the germline V gene are MGHDK and SYGVNS. Between the trimmed V and J ends, which lost 10 bases and 5 bases, there was a span of 23 bases. This CDR3 has 15 residues. In its sample, this clonotype was seen a few times.

The sequenced material came from peripheral blood. The chain couples TRBV25-1 to TRBJ2-5; possible D gene TRBD1, 6 bases. This TCR came from an adult man with Graves' ophthalmopathy. The CDR3 loop reads CATTSGTTYRETQYF. Here the CDR3 DNA reads TGTGCCACCACTTCCGGGACAACCTACCGGGAGACCCAGTACTTC.